This T cell receptor beta chain was recorded in a study of identical twins. Study-wide findings and caveats: Weaker excess sharing between twins was seen in beta out-of-frame sequences.

This clonotype has just a few counts. Its antigen is undetermined. Trimming cost V 5 bases and J 9 bases; bases outside gene matches: 13. This CDR3 is 15 amino acids long. Germline V gene sequence: CDR1 SGHTA, CDR2 FQGNSA. Template switching added a universal primer site; cDNA carried unique molecular identifiers. In TCRdb, the 5' RACE reads were re-called with MiXCR into one record per CDR3 protein. The sample lists approximately 470,000 distinct CDR3 sequences, approximately 15% occurring once. All donors were healthy Caucasians. These data also featured in a second study, about yellow fever vaccine responses in identical twins.

The J gene is TRBJ2-3, the V gene TRBV7-2; 8 nucleotides line up with TRBD1. The source material was CD4+ T cells sorted from blood. The receptor comes from a woman in her late teens or twenties in good health. CDR3 residues: CASSQALRQGSTQYF. In nucleotides, the CDR3 is TGTGCCAGCAGCCAAGCCTTGCGACAGGGGTCGACGCAGTATTTT. Together with reference TRBV7-2 and TRBJ2-3, the CDR3 gives the full variable domain: GAGVSQSPSNKVTEKGKDVELRCDPISGHTALYWYRQSLGQGLEFLIYFQGNSAPDKSGLPSDRFSAERTGGSVSTLTIQRTQQEDSAVYLCASSQALRQGSTQYFGPGTRLTVL.